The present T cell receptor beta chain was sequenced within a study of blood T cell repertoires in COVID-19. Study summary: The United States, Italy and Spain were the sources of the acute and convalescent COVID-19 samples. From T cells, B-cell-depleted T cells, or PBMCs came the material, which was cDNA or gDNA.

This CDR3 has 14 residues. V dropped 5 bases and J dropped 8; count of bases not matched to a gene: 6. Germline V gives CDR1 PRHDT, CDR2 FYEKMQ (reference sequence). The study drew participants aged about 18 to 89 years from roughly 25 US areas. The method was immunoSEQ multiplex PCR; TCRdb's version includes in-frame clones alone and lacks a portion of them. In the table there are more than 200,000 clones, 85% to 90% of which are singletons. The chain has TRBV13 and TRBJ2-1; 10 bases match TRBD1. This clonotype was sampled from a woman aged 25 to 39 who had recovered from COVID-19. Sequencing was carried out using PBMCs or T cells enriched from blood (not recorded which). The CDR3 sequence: CASSHGTGDYEQFF. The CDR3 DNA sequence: TGTGCCAGCAGCCACGGGACAGGGGATTATGAGCAGTTCTTC.